One sample yielded the 6 T cell receptor beta chains listed below, sequenced in a study of molecular identifiers for immune sequencing clone quantification. A single record per CDR3 protein comes from TCRdb applying MiXCR to the PCR reads. The sample holds roughly 630,000 distinct CDR3 sequences, 25% seen once. Input material: naive CD8+ T cells from blood, with Jurkat cell RNA spiked in. Subset defined: FACS-sorted CD8+CD4-CCR7+CD45RA+ naive T cells. The receptors were sampled from a human donor in good health. Some libraries in this study had Jurkat cell RNA spiked in.

To note about this clonotype: Possible read error: a much larger clone is one base away. The CDR3 does not end in the conserved phenylalanine or tryptophan, so this is likely a read error. The rearrangement joins TRBV12-3 or TRBV12-4 to TRBJ2-7; a possible D gene is TRBD1 (6 bases). CDR3 size: 15 residues. Trimming shortened V by 6 bases and J by 0 bases, and 15 bases separated the two germline ends. The CDR3 protein is CASSPETGSSYEQYL. CDR3 coding DNA: TGTGCCAGCAGCCCGGAAACAGGGAGCTCCTACGAGCAGTACCTC.

The gene calls are TRBV7-3 and TRBJ2-7, with TRBD1 matching 8 bases. The germline V gene has CDR1 SGHTA and CDR2 FQGTGA. The ends lost 3 bases at V and 2 bases at J; junction bases unmatched: 12. This CDR3 has 17 amino acids. CDR3 nucleotides: TGTGCCAGCAGCTTCCCCCCCCTGGACAGGGATGCCTACGAGCAGTACTTC. Amino acids: CASSFPPLDRDAYEQYF.

This clonotype has at least ten counts. The CDR3 coding sequence is TGTGCCAGCAGTTTATCTTCCAATCAGCCCCAGCATTTT. Translating gives CASSLSSNQPQHF. The chain has TRBV27 and TRBJ1-5; D unclear. The germline V gene encodes CDR1 MNHEY and CDR2 SMNVEV (reference sequence). The V end lost 0 bases, the J end lost 3 bases, and 3 bases lay between the germline ends. The length of the CDR3 is 13 residues.

The table lists this clonotype with many counts. This chain connects TRBV29-1 to TRBJ1-1; D is uncertain. Germline values: CDR1 SQVTM, CDR2 ANQGSEA. The CDR3 contains 12 residues. This CDR3 is CSALLQNTEAFF. The CDR3 DNA reads as TGCAGTGCCTTGCTACAGAACACTGAAGCTTTCTTT.

The chain couples TRBV9 to TRBJ2-7; 10 bases match TRBD2. The germline V gene has CDR1 SGDLS and CDR2 YYNGEE. The V and J ends lost 2 bases and 3 bases, in that order; junction bases with no gene match: 5. The CDR3 covers 15 residues. CDR3 amino acids: CASSVSSGSFYEQYF. The CDR3 DNA reads as TGTGCCAGCAGCGTGTCTAGCGGGAGTTTCTACGAGCAGTACTTC.

This clonotype was counted only a few times. Mismatch with germline at one junction end may stem from a read error. This sequence joins TRBV7-6 and TRBJ2-7, with D perhaps matching TRBD1 or TRBD2 (5 bases each). CDR1 SGHVS and CDR2 FNYEAQ come from the germline V gene. The CDR3 is 16 amino acids. As DNA, the CDR3 is TGTGCCGGCAGCGATACAACGGGGTACAGGCCCTACGAGCAGTACTTC. Protein product: CAGSDTTGYRPYEQYF.